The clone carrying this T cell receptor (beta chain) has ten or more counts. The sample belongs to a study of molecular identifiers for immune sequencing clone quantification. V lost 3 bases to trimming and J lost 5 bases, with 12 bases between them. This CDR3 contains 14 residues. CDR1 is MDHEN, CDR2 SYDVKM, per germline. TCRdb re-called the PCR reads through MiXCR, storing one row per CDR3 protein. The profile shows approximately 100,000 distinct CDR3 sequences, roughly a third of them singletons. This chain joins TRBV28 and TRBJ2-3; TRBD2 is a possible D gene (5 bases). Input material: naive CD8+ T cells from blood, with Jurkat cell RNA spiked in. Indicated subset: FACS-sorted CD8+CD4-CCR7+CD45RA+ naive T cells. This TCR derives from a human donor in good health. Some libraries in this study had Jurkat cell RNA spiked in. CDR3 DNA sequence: TGTGCCAGCAGTTTCACTCGACTAATAGATACGCAGTATTTT. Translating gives CASSFTRLIDTQYF.